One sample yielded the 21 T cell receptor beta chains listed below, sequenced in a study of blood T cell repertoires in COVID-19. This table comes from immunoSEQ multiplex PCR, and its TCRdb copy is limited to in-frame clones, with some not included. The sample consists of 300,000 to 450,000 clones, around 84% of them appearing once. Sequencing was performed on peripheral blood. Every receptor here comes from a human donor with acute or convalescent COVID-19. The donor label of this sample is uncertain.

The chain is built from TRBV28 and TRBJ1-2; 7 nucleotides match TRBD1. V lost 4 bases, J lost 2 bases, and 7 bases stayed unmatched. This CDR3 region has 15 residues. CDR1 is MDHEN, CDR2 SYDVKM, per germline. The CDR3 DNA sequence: TGTGCCAGCAGTTCTCCGGGACAGATAAACTATGGCTACACCTTC. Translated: CASSSPGQINYGYTF.

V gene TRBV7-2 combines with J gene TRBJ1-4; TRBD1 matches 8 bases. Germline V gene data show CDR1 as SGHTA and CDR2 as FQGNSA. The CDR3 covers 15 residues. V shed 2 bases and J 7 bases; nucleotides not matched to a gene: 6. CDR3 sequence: CASSLQGAKGEKLFF. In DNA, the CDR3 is TGTGCCAGCAGCTTACAGGGGGCGAAGGGTGAAAAACTGTTTTTT.

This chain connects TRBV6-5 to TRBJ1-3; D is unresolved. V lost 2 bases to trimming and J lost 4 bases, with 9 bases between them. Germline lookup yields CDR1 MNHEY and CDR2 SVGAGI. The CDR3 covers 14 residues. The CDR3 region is CASSYGGLGNTIYF. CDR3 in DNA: TGTGCCAGCAGTTACGGAGGGCTCGGAAACACCATATATTTT.

CDR3 residues: CASSLSLDRPYEQYF. DNA of the CDR3: TGTGCCAGCAGTTTATCACTCGACAGGCCCTACGAGCAGTACTTC. V gene TRBV28 combines with J gene TRBJ2-7, with D possibly being TRBD1 (6 bases). The CDR3 spans 15 residues. Per germline, CDR1 MDHEN and CDR2 SYDVKM. Trimming shortened V by 1 base and J by 2 bases, and 12 bases separated the two germline ends.

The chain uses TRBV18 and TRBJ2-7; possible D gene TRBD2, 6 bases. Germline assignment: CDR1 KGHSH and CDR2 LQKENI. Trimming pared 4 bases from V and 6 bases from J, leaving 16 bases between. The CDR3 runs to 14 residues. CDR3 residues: CASSLGGGGTEQYF. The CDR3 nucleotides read TGTGCCAGCTCACTAGGTGGTGGGGGGACCGAGCAGTACTTC.

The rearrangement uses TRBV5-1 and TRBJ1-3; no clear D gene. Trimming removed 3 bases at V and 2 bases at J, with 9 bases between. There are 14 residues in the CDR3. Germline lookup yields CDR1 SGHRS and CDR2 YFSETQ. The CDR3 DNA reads TGCGCCAGCAGCTCCACACATGCTGGAAACACCATATATTTT. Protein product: CASSSTHAGNTIYF. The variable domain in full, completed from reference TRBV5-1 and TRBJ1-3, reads KAGVTQTPRYLIKTRGQQVTLSCSPISGHRSVSWYQQTPGQGLQFLFEYFSETQRNKGNFPGRFSGRQFSNSRSEMNVSTLELGDSALYLCASSSTHAGNTIYFGEGSWLTVV.

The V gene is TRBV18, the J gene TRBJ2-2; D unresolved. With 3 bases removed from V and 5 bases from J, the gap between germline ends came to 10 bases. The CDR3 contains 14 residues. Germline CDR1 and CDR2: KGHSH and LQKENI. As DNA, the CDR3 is TGTGCCAGCTCACCGGTCGCCCGGACCGGGGAGCTGTTTTTT. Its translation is CASSPVARTGELFF.

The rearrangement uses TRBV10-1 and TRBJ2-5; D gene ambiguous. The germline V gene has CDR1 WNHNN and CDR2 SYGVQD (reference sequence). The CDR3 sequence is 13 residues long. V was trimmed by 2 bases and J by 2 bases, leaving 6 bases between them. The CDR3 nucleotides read TGCGCCAGCAGTGAGAGCCCTCAAGAGACCCAGTACTTC. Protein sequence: CASSESPQETQYF.

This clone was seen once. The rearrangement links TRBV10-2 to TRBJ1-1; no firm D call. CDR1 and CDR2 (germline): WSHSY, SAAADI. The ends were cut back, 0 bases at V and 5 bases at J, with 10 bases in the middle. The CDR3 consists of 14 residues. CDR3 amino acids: CASSESGTLTEAFF. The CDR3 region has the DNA TGCGCCAGCAGTGAGTCTGGCACCTTGACTGAAGCTTTCTTT.

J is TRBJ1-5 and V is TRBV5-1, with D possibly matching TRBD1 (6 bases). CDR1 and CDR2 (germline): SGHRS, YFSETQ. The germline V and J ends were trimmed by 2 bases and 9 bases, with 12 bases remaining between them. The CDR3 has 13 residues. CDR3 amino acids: CASSFEGTTPQHF. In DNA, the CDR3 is TGCGCCAGCAGCTTTGAAGGGACAACGCCCCAGCATTTT.

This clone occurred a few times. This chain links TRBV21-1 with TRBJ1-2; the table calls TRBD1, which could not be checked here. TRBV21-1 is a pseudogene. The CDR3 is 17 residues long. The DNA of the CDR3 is TGTGCCAGCAGCAAGGTCAACAGGGGAGCAGCTAACTATGGCTACACCTTC. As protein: CASSKVNRGAANYGYTF.

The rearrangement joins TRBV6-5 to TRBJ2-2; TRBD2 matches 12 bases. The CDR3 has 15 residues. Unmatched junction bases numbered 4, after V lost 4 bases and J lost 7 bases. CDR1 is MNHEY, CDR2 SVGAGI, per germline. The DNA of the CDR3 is TGTGCCAGCAGTTTACTAGCGGGAGGCTTCGGGGAGCTGTTTTTT. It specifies CASSLLAGGFGELFF.

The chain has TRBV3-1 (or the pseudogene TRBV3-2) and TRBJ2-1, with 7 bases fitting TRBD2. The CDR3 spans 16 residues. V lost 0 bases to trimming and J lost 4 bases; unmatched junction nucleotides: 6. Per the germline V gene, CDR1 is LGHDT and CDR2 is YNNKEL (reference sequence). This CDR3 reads CASSQEGQRGYNEQFF. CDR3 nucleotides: TGTGCCAGCAGCCAAGAGGGGCAGCGGGGATACAATGAGCAGTTCTTC.

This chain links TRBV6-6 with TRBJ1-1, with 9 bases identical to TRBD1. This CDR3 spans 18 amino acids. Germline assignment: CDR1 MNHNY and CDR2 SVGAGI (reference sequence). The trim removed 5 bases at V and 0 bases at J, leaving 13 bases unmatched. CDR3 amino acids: CASSQRQGGARLNTEAFF. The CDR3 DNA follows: TGTGCCAGCAGTCAACGACAGGGGGGGGCACGATTGAACACTGAAGCTTTCTTT.

CDR3 nucleotide sequence: TGTGCCAGCAGTGTATTCTTGGGGGACAGACCGAACACTGAAGCTTTCTTT. It yields the protein CASSVFLGDRPNTEAFF. The chain uses TRBV6-1 and TRBJ1-1, with TRBD1 identical over 7 bases. The CDR3 has 17 residues. Germline-derived CDR1 and CDR2 are MNHNS and SASEGT. Unmatched junction bases numbered 12, after V lost 4 bases and J lost 1 base.

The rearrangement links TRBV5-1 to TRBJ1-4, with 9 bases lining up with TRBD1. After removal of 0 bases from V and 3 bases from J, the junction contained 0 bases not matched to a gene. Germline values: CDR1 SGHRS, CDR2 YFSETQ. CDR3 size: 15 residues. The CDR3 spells CASSLGTGANEKLFF. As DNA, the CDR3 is TGCGCCAGCAGCTTGGGGACAGGGGCTAATGAAAAACTGTTTTTT.

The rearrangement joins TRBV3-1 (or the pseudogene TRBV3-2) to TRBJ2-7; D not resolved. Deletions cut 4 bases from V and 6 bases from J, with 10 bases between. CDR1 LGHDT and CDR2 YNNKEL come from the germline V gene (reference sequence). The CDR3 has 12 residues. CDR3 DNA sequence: TGTGCCAGCAGCCCCCGGAGTGGCGAGCAGTACTTC. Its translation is CASSPRSGEQYF.

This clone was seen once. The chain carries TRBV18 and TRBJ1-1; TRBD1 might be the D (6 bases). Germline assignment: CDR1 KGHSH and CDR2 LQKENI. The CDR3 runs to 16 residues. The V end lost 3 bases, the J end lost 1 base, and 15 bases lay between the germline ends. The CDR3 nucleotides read TGTGCCAGCTCACCTTCTACCACAGGGACGAACACTGAAGCTTTCTTT. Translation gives CASSPSTTGTNTEAFF.

The CDR3 coding sequence is TGTGCCAGCAGTCCACCCCCTCGGGACAGGGGGCGCTCGCTGGCCCAGCATTTT. It yields the protein CASSPPPRDRGRSLAQHF. The chain uses TRBV27 and TRBJ1-5, with 12 bases aligning to TRBD1. Germline trimming cut 5 bases from V and 11 bases from J; bases unmatched to any gene: 19. Germline values: CDR1 MNHEY, CDR2 SMNVEV (reference sequence). The CDR3 sequence is 18 residues long.

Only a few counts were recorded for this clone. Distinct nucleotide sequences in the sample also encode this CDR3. The DNA for the CDR3 is TGTGCCAGCAGCTCCGACAGAACCTATGGCTACACCTTC. This gives the protein CASSSDRTYGYTF. The chain has TRBV7-2 and TRBJ1-2; D might be TRBD1 (5 bases). The V gene lost 4 bases and the J gene lost 4 bases, with 10 bases spanning the gap. The germline CDR1 and CDR2 sequences are SGHTA and FQGNSA. The CDR3 is 13 residues long.

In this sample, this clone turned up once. The DNA for the CDR3 is TGTGCCAGCTCACCATATGGTTTTGAGGTCGCTGAAGCTTTCTTT. Translation: CASSPYGFEVAEAFF. This chain links TRBV18 with TRBJ1-1; D gene unclear. V gave up 2 bases and J gave up 6 bases, with 16 bases separating them. The germline V gene encodes CDR1 KGHSH and CDR2 LQKENI. This CDR3 region has 15 residues.